This T cell receptor beta chain came from a study of CD8+CD57+ T cells in acquired aplastic anemia. The template for TCR beta VDJ and CDR3 sequence profiling was genomic DNA. TCRdb re-called the reads with MiXCR, one entry per CDR3 protein. The repertoire holds about 170,000 distinct CDR3 sequences, with about 64% as singletons. The CDR3 loop spans 13 amino acids. The ends lost 5 bases at V and 9 bases at J; junction bases unmatched: 4. Germline values: CDR1 MGHDK, CDR2 SYGVNS. Material: sorted CD4+, CD8+, or CD8+CD57+ T cells (not recorded which) from PBMCs. The origin of this receptor is a human donor in good health. The chain is built from TRBV25-1 and TRBJ2-1; 10 bases are a match to TRBD1. The CDR3 is CASSKTGGGEQFF. The CDR3 DNA reads as TGTGCCAGCAGTAAGACAGGGGGCGGTGAGCAGTTCTTC.